This T cell receptor beta chain emerged from a study of CD8 T cells in Susac syndrome. An amount of RNA that ranged from roughly 0.45 to 1 ug was reverse transcribed with random hexamers. Amplification of TCR beta CDR3 by immunoSEQ multiplex PCR spanned 54 Vbeta and 13 Jbeta. TCRdb independently ran MiXCR on the immunoSEQ multiplex PCR reads; one entry per CDR3 protein. The table includes about 240,000 distinct CDR3 sequences, about 96% detected once. Isolation of CD8+ and CD4+ T cells was performed negatively, whereas enrichment of TEMRA cells was done by FACS. The CDR3 is made up of 16 amino acids. V trimming: 4 bases; J trimming: 4 bases; junction bases outside the gene matches: 9. CDR1 is SGHNT and CDR2 is YYREEE in the germline V gene (reference sequence).

The sample consisted of CD4+ T cells from PBMCs. This rearrangement joins TRBV5-4 to TRBJ2-3, with TRBD2 matching 10 bases. The TCR sequence derives from a human donor with Susac syndrome. In nucleotides, the CDR3 is TGTGCCAGCAGCCGATTAGCGGGAGGTTTCGCAGATACGCAGTATTTT. It yields the protein CASSRLAGGFADTQYF.